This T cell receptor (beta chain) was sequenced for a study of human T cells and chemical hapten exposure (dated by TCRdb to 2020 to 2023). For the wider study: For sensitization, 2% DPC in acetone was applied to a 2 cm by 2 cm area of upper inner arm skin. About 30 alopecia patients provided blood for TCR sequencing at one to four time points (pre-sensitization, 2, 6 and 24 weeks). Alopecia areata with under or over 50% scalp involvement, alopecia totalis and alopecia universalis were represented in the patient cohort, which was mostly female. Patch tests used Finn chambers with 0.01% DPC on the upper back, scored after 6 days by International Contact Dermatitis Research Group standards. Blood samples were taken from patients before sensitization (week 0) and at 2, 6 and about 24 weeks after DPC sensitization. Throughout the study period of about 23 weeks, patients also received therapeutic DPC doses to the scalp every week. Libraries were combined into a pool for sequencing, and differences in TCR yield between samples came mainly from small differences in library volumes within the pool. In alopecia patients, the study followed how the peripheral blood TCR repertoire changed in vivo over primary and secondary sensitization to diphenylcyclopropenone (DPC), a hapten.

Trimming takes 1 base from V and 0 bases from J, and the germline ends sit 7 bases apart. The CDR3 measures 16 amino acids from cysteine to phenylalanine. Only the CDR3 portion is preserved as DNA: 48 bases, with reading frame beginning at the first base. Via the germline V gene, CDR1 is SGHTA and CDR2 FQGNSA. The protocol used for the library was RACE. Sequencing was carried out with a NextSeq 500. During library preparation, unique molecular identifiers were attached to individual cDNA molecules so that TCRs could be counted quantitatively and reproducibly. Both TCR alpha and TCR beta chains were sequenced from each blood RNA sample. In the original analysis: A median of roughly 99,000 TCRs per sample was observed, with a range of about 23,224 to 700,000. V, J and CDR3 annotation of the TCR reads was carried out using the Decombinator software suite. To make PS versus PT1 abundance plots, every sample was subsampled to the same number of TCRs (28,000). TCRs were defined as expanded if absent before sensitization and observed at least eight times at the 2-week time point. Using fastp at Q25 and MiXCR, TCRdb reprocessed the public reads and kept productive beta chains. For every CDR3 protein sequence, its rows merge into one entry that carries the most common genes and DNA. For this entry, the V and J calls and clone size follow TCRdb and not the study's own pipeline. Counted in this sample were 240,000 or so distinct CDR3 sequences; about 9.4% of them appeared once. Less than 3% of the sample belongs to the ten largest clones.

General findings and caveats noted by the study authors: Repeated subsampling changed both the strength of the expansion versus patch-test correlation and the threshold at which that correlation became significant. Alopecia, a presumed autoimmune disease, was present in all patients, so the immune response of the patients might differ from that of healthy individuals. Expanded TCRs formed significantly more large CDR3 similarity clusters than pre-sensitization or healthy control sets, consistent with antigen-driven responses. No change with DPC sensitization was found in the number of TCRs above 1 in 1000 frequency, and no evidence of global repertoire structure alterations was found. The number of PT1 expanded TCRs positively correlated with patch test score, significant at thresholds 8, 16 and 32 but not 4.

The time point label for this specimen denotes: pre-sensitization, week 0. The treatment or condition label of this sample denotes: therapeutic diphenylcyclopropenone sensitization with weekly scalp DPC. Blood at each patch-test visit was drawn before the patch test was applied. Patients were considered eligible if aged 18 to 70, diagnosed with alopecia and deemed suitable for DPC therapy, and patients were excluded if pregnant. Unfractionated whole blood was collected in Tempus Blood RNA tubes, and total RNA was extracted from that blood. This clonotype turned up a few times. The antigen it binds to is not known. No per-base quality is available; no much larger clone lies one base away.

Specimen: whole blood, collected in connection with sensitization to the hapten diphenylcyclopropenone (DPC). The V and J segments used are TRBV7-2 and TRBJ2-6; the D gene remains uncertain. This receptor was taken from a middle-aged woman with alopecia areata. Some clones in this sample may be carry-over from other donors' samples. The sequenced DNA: TGTGCCAGCAGCTTAGTGTTGCTCTCTGGGGCCAACGTCCTGACTTTC. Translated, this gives CASSLVLLSGANVLTF.